This entry lists 4 T cell receptor beta chains sequenced from one sample in a study of T cells in Graves' hyperthyroidism and ophthalmopathy. From RNA transcripts, TCR beta CDR3 regions were amplified. An initial round of RT-PCR targeting the TCR CDR3 relied on the HTBI primer set. Using its own MiXCR run on the multiplex PCR reads, TCRdb lists one record per CDR3 protein. Of approximately 640,000 distinct CDR3 sequences in the sample, around 16% were seen once. Source material: blood. The source of these receptors is a man in his fifties or sixties with Graves' hyperthyroidism.

This clonotype was detected many times. The chain employs TRBV28 and TRBJ2-4; no firm D call. The CDR3 extends over 14 amino acids. The V end was cut by 6 bases, the J end by 7 bases, with 16 bases between. Germline V gives CDR1 MDHEN, CDR2 SYDVKM. CDR3 nucleotide sequence: TGTGCCAGCAGCCCGACAAGAAATGGTAACATTCAGTACTTC. It translates to CASSPTRNGNIQYF.

With respect to this clonotype: The germline gene is not matched at one end of the junction; a read error may be the cause. The rearrangement uses TRBV27 and TRBJ2-7, with D possibly being TRBD2 (6 bases). Germline V gene lookup returns CDR1 MNHEY and CDR2 SMNVEV (reference sequence). The CDR3 is 14 amino acids. The DNA for the CDR3 is TGTGCCAGCAGTTTACGGGAGTCCTCCTACGAGCAGCACTTC. It codes for CASSLRESSYEQHF.

The gene calls are TRBV7-2 and TRBJ2-6; D remains ambiguous. This CDR3 is 16 amino acids long. V was cut by 3 bases and J by 2 bases, with 11 bases left in between. Germline assignment: CDR1 SGHTA and CDR2 FQGNSA. The CDR3, as DNA: TGTGCCAGCAGCTTGGAAGGTCTAACTGGGGCCAACGTCCTGACTTTC. Translated, it gives CASSLEGLTGANVLTF.

The sample holds many counts of this clonotype. The chain joins TRBV5-1 to TRBJ2-3, with D maybe TRBD2 (6 bases). Per germline, CDR1 SGHRS and CDR2 YFSETQ. V was clipped by 4 bases and J by 6 bases, with 15 bases between them. The CDR3 runs 14 residues. Here the CDR3 reads CASSNGDFPDTQYF. The CDR3 DNA reads TGCGCCAGCAGCAACGGGGACTTCCCGGATACGCAGTATTTT.